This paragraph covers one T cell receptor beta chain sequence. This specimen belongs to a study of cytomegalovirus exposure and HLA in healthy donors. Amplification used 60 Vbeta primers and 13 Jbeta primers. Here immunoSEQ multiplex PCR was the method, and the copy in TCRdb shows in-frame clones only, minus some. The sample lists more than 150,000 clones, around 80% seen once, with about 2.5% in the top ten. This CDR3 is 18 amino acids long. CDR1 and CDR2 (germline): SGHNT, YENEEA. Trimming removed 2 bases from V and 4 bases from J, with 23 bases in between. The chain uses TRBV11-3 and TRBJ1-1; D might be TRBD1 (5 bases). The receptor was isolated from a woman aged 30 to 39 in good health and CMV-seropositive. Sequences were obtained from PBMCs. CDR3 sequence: CASSLIGQSQGGGTEAFF. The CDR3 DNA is TGTGCCAGCAGCTTAATCGGGCAGAGCCAAGGCGGGGGCACTGAAGCTTTCTTT.